Below, 8 T cell receptor beta chains from the same sample are listed, as sequenced in a study of T cells in localized non-small cell lung cancer. The data were produced by immunoSEQ multiplex PCR, yet TCRdb's version contains in-frame clones alone and is incomplete. The table records 1,700 or so clones, about 24% of them present only once. Sequenced material: normal lung tissue next to the tumor, taken before any cancer treatment. The receptors were sampled from a female donor older than 55 with stage II lung adenocarcinoma.

The chain combines TRBV5-1 with TRBJ2-2, with TRBD2 matching 12 bases. The ends lost 4 bases at V and 7 bases at J; junction bases unmatched: 5. Germline lookup yields CDR1 SGHRS and CDR2 YFSETQ. This CDR3 comprises 15 residues. CDR3 in DNA: TGCGCCAGCAGCCGGACTAGCGGGAAGGACGGGGAGCTGTTTTTT. Residues: CASSRTSGKDGELFF.

The chain uses TRBV19 and TRBJ2-3; tentative D call: TRBD1 (6 bases). Germline values: CDR1 LNHDA, CDR2 SQIVND (reference sequence). The CDR3 consists of 14 residues. V was pared by 3 bases and J by 3 bases, with 10 bases between. The CDR3 here is CASSIRGQTDTQYF. The DNA of the CDR3 is TGTGCCAGTAGTATTCGAGGACAGACAGATACGCAGTATTTT.

V is TRBV29-1 and J is TRBJ1-1; TRBD1 might be the D (6 bases). V lost 6 bases and J lost 8, with 25 bases in between. Germline CDR1 SQVTM, CDR2 ANQGSEA. The CDR3 is 15 residues long. The DNA for the CDR3 is TGCAGCGTGGTGCAGGGGACAATTCTCCGGCGGGAAGCTTTCTTT. This encodes CSVVQGTILRREAFF.

V gene TRBV11-3 combines with J gene TRBJ2-1; D is possibly TRBD2 (6 bases). The CDR3 spans 14 residues. Germline V gene data show CDR1 as SGHNT and CDR2 as YENEEA. Trimming stripped 3 bases from V and 5 bases from J, with 11 bases between. The CDR3, as DNA: TGTGCCAGCAGCTTGGCGGGACCAAACAATGAGCAGTTCTTC. Encoded protein: CASSLAGPNNEQFF. The whole variable domain, remainder taken from reference TRBV11-3 and TRBJ2-1, is EAGVVQSPRYKIIEKKQPVAFWCNPISGHNTLYWYLQNLGQGPELLIRYENEEAVDDSQLPKDRFSAERLKGVDSTLKIQPAELGDSAVYLCASSLAGPNNEQFFGPGTRLTVL.

This clone was seen only a few times. The chain recombines TRBV28 with TRBJ1-2; D not resolved. The germline CDR1 and CDR2 sequences are MDHEN and SYDVKM. The ends were cut back, 4 bases at V and 2 bases at J, with 14 bases in the middle. CDR3 size: 15 residues. The chain's CDR3 is CASSYGGVLNYGYTF. The CDR3 nucleotides read TGTGCCAGCAGTTACGGCGGGGTGTTGAACTATGGCTACACCTTC.

The chain combines TRBV19 with TRBJ2-3; unclear D gene. The CDR3 has 15 residues. Germline V gene sequence: CDR1 LNHDA, CDR2 SQIVND (reference sequence). Trimming stripped 3 bases from V and 7 bases from J, with 17 bases between. DNA for the CDR3: TGTGCCAGTAGTATGGAGTACAAGGACGCATATACGCAGTATTTT. As protein: CASSMEYKDAYTQYF.

Within the sample, this clone is large. The chain combines TRBV11-3 with TRBJ2-7; 9 nucleotides agree with TRBD1. This CDR3 contains 15 residues. V lost 5 bases to trimming and J lost 2 bases; unmatched junction nucleotides: 7. In germline, CDR1 is SGHNT, CDR2 YENEEA. The DNA of the CDR3 is TGTGCCAGCAGCCACGCCGGACAGGGGCCCTACGAGCAGTACTTC. Protein: CASSHAGQGPYEQYF.

The chain recombines TRBV15 with TRBJ2-3; TRBD2 aligns across 9 bases. The CDR3 has 14 amino acids. The trim removed 5 bases at V and 5 bases at J, leaving 5 bases unmatched. Germline V lookup: CDR1 LNHNV, CDR2 YYDKDF (reference sequence). As DNA, the CDR3 is TGTGCCACCAGCTCCGCGGGAGGGCAAGATACGCAGTATTTT. Translated: CATSSAGGQDTQYF. Together with reference TRBV15 and TRBJ2-3, the CDR3 gives the full variable domain: DAMVIQNPRYQVTQFGKPVTLSCSQTLNHNVMYWYQQKSSQAPKLLFHYYDKDFNNEADTPDNFQSRRPNTSFCFLDIRSPGLGDTAMYLCATSSAGGQDTQYFGPGTRLTVL.